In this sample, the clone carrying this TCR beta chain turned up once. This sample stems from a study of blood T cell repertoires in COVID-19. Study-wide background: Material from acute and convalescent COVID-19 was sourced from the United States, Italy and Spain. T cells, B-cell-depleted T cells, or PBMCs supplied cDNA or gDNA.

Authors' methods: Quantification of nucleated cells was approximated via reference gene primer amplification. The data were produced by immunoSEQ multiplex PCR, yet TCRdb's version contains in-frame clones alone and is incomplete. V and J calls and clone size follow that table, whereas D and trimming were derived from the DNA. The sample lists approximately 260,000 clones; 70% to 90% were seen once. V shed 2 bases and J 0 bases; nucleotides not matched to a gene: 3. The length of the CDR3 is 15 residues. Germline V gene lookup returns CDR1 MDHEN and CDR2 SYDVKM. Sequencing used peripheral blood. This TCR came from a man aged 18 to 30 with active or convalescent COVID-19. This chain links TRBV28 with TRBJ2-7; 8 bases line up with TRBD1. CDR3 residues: CASSLGDRYSYEQYF. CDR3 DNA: TGTGCCAGCAGTTTAGGGGACAGGTACTCCTACGAGCAGTACTTC.